Here is one T cell receptor beta chain with its context. Its antigen is not identified. The sample comes from a study of vaccination and CD4 T cells after COVID-19. Study-level information: In the control cultures, a CEFX pool, an HIV-1 Nef pool, or no peptide was supplied.

Time point specified: late sampling 161 to 241 days after vaccination in three convalescent patients. Noted treatment: roughly 11-day PBMC culture with coronavirus spike peptide pools or control peptides (ViraFEST assay). Scientists ran DNA taken from cultured CD4+ T cells through the Oncomine TCR Beta short-read assay for sequencing. Once CD4+ T cells had been cultured, genomic DNA was extracted from them. One entry per CDR3 protein, called by TCRdb with MiXCR from the PCR reads. The sample has about 25,000 distinct CDR3 sequences, less than 40% seen once. The germline CDR1 and CDR2 sequences are SGHNT and YYREEE (reference sequence). With 0 bases removed from V and 3 bases from J, the gap between germline ends came to 6 bases. The CDR3 sequence is 13 residues long.

The chain couples TRBV5-4 to TRBJ1-1, with D maybe TRBD1 (5 bases). The receptor comes from a human donor who had recovered from COVID-19. Here the sequenced sample was CD4+ T cells from blood, cultured in vitro, taken about 7 months after SARS-CoV-2 vaccination. This CDR3 is CASSLGGDTEAFF. CDR3 DNA sequence: TGTGCCAGCAGCTTGGGGGGGGACACTGAAGCTTTCTTT.